The entry that follows covers one TCR beta chain sequence. The data are from a study of response to subunit inactivated influenza vaccine. TCRdb itself ran the RT-PCR reads through MiXCR, one entry per CDR3 protein. The table has more than 500,000 distinct CDR3 sequences, about 11% seen once. CDR3 size: 15 residues. CDR1 and CDR2 (germline): SGHRS, YFSETQ. The trim removed 0 bases at V and 6 bases at J, leaving 3 bases unmatched. Separately, the same data were catalogued under a study of T cells expressing NK-cell markers. As that report states: 5'RACE template switching with UMIs produced the TCR beta cDNA. One of eight sequenced donors was HCMV-seronegative; the other seven were seropositive. Several donors likewise had their CD3+CD56-NKG2C+ fraction led by these clonotypes.

V is TRBV5-1 and J is TRBJ2-3, with 11 bases identical to TRBD2. This material consisted of PBMCs from blood, taken on the day of vaccination. The origin of this receptor is a middle-aged man who received an inactivated influenza vaccine. CDR3 nucleotides: TGCGCCAGCAGCTTGGCCACTAGCGGGGGCGATACGCAGTATTTT. Protein: CASSLATSGGDTQYF.